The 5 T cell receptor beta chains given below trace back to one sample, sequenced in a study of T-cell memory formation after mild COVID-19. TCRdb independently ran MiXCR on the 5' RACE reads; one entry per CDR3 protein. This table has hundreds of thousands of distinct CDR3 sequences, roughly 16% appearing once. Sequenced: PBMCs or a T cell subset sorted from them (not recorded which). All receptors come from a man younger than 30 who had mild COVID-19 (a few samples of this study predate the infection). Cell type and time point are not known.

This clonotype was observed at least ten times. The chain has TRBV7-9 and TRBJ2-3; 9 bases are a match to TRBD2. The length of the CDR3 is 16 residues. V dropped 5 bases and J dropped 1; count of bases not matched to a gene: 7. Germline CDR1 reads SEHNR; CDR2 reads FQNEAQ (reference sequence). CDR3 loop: CASSPPIAGGTDTQYF. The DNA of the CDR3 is TGTGCCAGCAGCCCCCCGATAGCGGGGGGCACAGATACGCAGTATTTT.

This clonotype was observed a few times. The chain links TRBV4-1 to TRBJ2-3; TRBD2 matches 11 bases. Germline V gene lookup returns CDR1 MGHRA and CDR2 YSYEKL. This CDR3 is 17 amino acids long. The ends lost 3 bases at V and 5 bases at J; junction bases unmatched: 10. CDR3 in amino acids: CASSQILGTSGEDTQYF. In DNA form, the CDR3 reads TGCGCCAGCAGCCAGATACTGGGGACTAGCGGAGAAGATACGCAGTATTTT.

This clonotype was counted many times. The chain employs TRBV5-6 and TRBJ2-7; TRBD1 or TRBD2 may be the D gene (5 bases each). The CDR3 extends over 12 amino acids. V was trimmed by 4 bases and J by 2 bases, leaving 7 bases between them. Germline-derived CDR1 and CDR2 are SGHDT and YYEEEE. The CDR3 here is CASSLGAYEQYV. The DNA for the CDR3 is TGTGCCAGCAGCCTGGGGGCCTACGAGCAGTACGTC.

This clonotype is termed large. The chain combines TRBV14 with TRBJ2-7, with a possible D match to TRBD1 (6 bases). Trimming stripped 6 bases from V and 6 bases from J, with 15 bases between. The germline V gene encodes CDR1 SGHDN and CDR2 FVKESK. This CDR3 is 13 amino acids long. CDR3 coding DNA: TGTGCCAGCAGTACGGACGTACAGGGCGAGCAGTACGTC. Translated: CASSTDVQGEQYV.

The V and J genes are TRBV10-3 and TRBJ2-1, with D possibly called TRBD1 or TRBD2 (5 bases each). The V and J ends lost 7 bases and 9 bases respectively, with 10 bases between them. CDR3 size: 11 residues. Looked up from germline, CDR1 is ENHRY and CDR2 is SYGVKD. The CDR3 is CAIIDSGEQFF. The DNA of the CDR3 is TGTGCCATCATTGACAGCGGTGAGCAGTTCTTC.